The next 9 T cell receptor beta chains were all read from a single sample in a study of beta chain features in type 1 diabetes. Sequenced material consisted of expressed TCRB transcripts (all of the isolated RNA was reverse transcribed). Data came from immunoSEQ multiplex PCR; TCRdb stores just in-frame clones and leaves some out. Of roughly 450,000 clones detected, over 10% appear once; the ten largest clones hold approximately 0.05%. Sequences were obtained from naive CD4+ T cells from blood. Receptors originate from a woman under 30 in good health.

The CDR3 bases are TGTGCCAGCAGCTTAGCTGGGACAGGGGCCTACGAGCAGTACTTC. It yields the protein CASSLAGTGAYEQYF. This chain joins TRBV7-2 and TRBJ2-7, with 10 positions matching TRBD1. CDR3 size: 15 residues. J was trimmed by 2 bases and V by 0 bases; bases with no gene match: 1. Germline CDR1 and CDR2: SGHTA and FQGNSA.

In this sample, this clone turned up a few times. The chain joins TRBV14 to TRBJ2-3; TRBD1 is a possible D gene (6 bases). The CDR3 extends over 18 amino acids. Germline V gene lookup returns CDR1 SGHDN and CDR2 FVKESK. The V end was cut by 3 bases, the J end by 3 bases, with 22 bases between. Here the CDR3 reads CASSQKLGTTKATDTQYF. Written as DNA, the CDR3 is TGTGCCAGCAGCCAGAAGCTCGGGACAACCAAAGCAACAGATACGCAGTATTTT.

This clone was seen a handful of times. The chain recombines TRBV11-2 with TRBJ2-5; TRBD1 matches 9 bases. The CDR3 consists of 15 residues. The germline V gene encodes CDR1 SGHAT and CDR2 FQNNGV. Unmatched junction bases numbered 9, after V lost 5 bases and J lost 5 bases. As DNA, the CDR3 is TGTGCCAGCAGCCCGGACAGGGGAGAAGGGGAGACCCAGTACTTC. It encodes CASSPDRGEGETQYF.

This clone was seen more than once but under ten times. V usage is TRBV6-5 and J usage is TRBJ2-7; TRBD2 aligns across 7 bases. There are 15 residues in the CDR3. The germline V gene encodes CDR1 MNHEY and CDR2 SVGAGI. After removal of 6 bases from V and 4 bases from J, the junction contained 12 bases not matched to a gene. CDR3 DNA sequence: TGTGCCAGCAGCTCCCCGGCTAGCGGTAAATACGAGCAGTACTTC. This translates into CASSSPASGKYEQYF.

The V gene is TRBV29-1, the J gene TRBJ2-3; the match to TRBD1 covers 10 bases. Germline trimming cut 1 base from V and 5 bases from J; bases unmatched to any gene: 3. The length of the CDR3 is 14 residues. The germline CDR1 and CDR2 sequences are SQVTM and ANQGSEA. The CDR3 DNA is TGCAGCGTTGAAGTGACAGGGGGCGAAGATACGCAGTATTTT. It encodes CSVEVTGGEDTQYF.

V and J are TRBV7-2 and TRBJ2-6, with D unclear. The CDR3 length is 13 residues. Germline-derived CDR1 and CDR2 are SGHTA and FQGNSA. Trimming took off 5 bases at V and 3 bases at J, with 5 bases between the two ends. The CDR3 is CASSPVGANVLTF. CDR3 coding DNA: TGTGCCAGCAGCCCCGTTGGGGCCAACGTCCTGACTTTC. The full variable domain, with the rest looked up from reference TRBV7-2 and TRBJ2-6, is GAGVSQSPSNKVTEKGKDVELRCDPISGHTALYWYRQSLGQGLEFLIYFQGNSAPDKSGLPSDRFSAERTGGSVSTLTIQRTQQEDSAVYLCASSPVGANVLTFGAGSRLTVL.

This clone appeared a few times. The J gene is TRBJ2-1, the V gene TRBV5-4; unclear D gene. Trimming removed 2 bases at V and 2 bases at J, with 2 bases between. This CDR3 region has 12 residues. The V gene's germline CDR1 is SGHNT and CDR2 YYREEE (reference sequence). The CDR3 protein is CASSFTYNEQFF. The CDR3 nucleotides read TGTGCCAGCAGCTTTACCTACAATGAGCAGTTCTTC.

This clone was found a few times. The chain links TRBV6-5 to TRBJ2-7; D remains ambiguous. Germline-derived CDR1 and CDR2 are MNHEY and SVGAGI. The CDR3 has 11 residues. Trimming took 6 bases from V and 1 from J, leaving 4 bases between them. CDR3 amino acids: CASSRSYEQYF. CDR3 sequence (DNA): TGTGCCAGCAGCCGTTCCTACGAGCAGTACTTC.

The chain employs TRBV30 and TRBJ2-1; TRBD2 agrees at 10 bases. The CDR3 spans 15 residues. Germline V gene sequence: CDR1 GTSNPN, CDR2 SVGIG (reference sequence). Trimming took 2 bases from V and 4 from J; bases not matched to a gene: 5. DNA of the CDR3: TGTGCCTGGAGTTCGACTAGCGGGCATTACAATGAGCAGTTCTTC. Its protein product is CAWSSTSGHYNEQFF. Based on the CDR3 plus reference TRBV30 and TRBJ2-1, the full variable domain is SQTIHQWPATLVQPVGSPLSLECTVEGTSNPNLYWYRQAAGRGLQLLFYSVGIGQISSEVPQNLSASRPQDRQFILSSKKLLLSDSGFYLCAWSSTSGHYNEQFFGPGTRLTVL.